Detailed here is one T cell receptor beta chain. Its cognate antigen is unknown. This specimen comes from a study of T cells in localized non-small cell lung cancer. General study results and limits: Sequence data derive from only one tumor region, so heterogeneity remains possible. For the top 100 tumor clones, a median approximately 61 also appeared in adjacent lung.

Losses at the gene ends were 2 bases for V and 0 bases for J; bases not matched to a gene: 4. This CDR3 spans 15 amino acids. Germline V gene sequence: CDR1 SGHRS, CDR2 YFSETQ. Libraries were prepared by immunoSEQ multiplex PCR; TCRdb keeps only in-frame clonotypes and omits some of them. The sample contains tens of thousands of clones, approximately 90% of which appear only once. This rearrangement joins TRBV5-1 to TRBJ1-2; the match to TRBD1 covers 7 bases. This specimen consisted of peripheral blood mononuclear cells, obtained before any cancer treatment. This sequence originates from a female donor at least 60 years old with stage II lung adenocarcinoma. The CDR3 protein is CASSLTTGTNYGYTF. The CDR3 DNA sequence: TGCGCCAGCAGCTTAACGACAGGGACTAACTATGGCTACACCTTC.